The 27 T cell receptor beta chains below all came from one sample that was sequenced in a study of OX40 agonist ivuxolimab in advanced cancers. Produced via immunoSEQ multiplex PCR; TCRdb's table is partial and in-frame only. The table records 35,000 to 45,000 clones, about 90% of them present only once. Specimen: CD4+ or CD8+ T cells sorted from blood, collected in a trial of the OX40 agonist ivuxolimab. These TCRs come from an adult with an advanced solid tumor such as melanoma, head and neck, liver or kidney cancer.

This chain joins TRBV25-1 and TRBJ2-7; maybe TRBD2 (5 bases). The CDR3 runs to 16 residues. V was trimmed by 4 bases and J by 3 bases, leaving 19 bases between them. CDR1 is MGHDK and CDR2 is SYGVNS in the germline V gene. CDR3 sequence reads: CASSGSLRSGSYEQYF. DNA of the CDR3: TGTGCCAGCAGTGGATCCCTTCGGAGCGGAAGCTACGAGCAGTACTTC.

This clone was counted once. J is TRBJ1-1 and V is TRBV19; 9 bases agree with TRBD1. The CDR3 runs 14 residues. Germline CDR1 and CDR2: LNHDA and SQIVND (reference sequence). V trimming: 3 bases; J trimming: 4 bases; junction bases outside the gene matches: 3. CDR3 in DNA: TGTGCCAGTAGTATGGGACAGGGTGTCACTGAAGCTTTCTTT. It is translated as CASSMGQGVTEAFF.

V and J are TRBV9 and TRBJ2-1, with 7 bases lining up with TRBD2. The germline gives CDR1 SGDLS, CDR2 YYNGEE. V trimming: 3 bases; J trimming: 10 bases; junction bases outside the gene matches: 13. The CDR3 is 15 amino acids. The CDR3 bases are TGTGCCAGCAGCGCCCCGGGCGGGAGCGGCGGGGAGCAGTTCTTC. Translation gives CASSAPGGSGGEQFF.

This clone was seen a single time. CDR3 bases: TGTGCCAGCAGCTTACTAGGACAGGGCCCTCAAGAAAAACTGTTTTTT. It is translated as CASSLLGQGPQEKLFF. The V call is TRBV7-9, the J call TRBJ1-4, with TRBD1 identical over 8 bases. The CDR3 loop spans 16 amino acids. V lost 2 bases, J lost 8 bases, and 10 bases stayed unmatched. Germline V gene lookup returns CDR1 SEHNR and CDR2 FQNEAQ (reference sequence).

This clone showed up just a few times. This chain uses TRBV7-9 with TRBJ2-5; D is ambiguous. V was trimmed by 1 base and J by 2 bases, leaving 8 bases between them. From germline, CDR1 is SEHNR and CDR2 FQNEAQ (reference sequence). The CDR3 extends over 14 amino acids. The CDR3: CASSLVQAQETQYF. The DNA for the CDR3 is TGTGCCAGCAGCTTAGTCCAGGCACAAGAGACCCAGTACTTC.

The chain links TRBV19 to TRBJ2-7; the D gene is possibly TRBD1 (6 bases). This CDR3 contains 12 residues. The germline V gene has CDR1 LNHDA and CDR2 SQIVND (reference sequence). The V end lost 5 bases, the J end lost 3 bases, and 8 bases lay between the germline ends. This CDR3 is CASSSDSYEQYF. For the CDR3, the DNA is TGTGCCAGTAGTTCGGACAGCTACGAGCAGTACTTC.

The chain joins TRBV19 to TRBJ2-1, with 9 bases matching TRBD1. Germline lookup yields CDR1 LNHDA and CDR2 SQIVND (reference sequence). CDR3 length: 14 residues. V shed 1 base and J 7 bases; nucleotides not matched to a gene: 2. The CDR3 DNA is TGTGCCAGTAGTATAGCACAGGGGGCGAATGAGCAGTTCTTC. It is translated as CASSIAQGANEQFF. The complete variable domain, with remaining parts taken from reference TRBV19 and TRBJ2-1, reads DGGITQSPKYLFRKEGQNVTLSCEQNLNHDAMYWYRQDPGQGLRLIYYSQIVNDFQKGDIAEGYSVSREKKESFPLTVTSAQKNPTAFYLCASSIAQGANEQFFGPGTRLTVL.

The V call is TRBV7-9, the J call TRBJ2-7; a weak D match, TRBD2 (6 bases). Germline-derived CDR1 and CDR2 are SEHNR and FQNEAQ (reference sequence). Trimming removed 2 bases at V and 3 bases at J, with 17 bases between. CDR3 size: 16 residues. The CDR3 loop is CASSLSGQKVDYEQYF. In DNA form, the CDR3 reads TGTGCCAGCAGCTTAAGCGGGCAGAAGGTGGACTACGAGCAGTACTTC. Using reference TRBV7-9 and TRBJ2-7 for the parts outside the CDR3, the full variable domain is DTGVSQNPRHKITKRGQNVTFRCDPISEHNRLYWYRQTLGQGPEFLTYFQNEAQLEKSRLLSDRFSAERPKGSFSTLEIQRTEQGDSAMYLCASSLSGQKVDYEQYFGPGTRLTVT.

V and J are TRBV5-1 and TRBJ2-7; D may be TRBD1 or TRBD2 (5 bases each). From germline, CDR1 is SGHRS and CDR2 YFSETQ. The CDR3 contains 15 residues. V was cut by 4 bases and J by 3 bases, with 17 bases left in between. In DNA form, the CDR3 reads TGCGCCAGCAGCCGACTACCGGGACCGAGCTACGAGCAGTACTTC. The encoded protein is CASSRLPGPSYEQYF.

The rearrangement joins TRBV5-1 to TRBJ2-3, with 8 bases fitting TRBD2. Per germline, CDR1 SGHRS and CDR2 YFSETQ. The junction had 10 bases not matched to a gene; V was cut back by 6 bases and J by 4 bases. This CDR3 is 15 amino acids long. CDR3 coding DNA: TGCGCCAGCACTCCAAATAGCGGGATCCCAGATACGCAGTATTTT. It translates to CASTPNSGIPDTQYF.

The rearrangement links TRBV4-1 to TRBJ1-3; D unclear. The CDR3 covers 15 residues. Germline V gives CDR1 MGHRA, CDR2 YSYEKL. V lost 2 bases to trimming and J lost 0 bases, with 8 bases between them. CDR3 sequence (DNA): TGCGCCAGCAGCCAATTTGGTGACTCTGGAAACACCATATATTTT. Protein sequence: CASSQFGDSGNTIYF.

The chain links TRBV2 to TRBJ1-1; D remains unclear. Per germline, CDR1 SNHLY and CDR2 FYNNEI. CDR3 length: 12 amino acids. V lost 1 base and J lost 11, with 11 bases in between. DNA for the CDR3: TGTGCCAGCAGTGAAGAGGGTTTTGAGGCTTTCTTT. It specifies CASSEEGFEAFF.

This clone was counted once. The CDR3, as DNA: TGTGCCAGCAGCTTGGAACTTAAAGAGACCCAGTACTTC. It is translated as CASSLELKETQYF. The V call is TRBV5-6, the J call TRBJ2-5, with D unclear. Germline CDR1 SGHDT, CDR2 YYEEEE. Trimming took 0 bases from V and 3 from J, leaving 6 bases between them. The CDR3 consists of 13 residues.

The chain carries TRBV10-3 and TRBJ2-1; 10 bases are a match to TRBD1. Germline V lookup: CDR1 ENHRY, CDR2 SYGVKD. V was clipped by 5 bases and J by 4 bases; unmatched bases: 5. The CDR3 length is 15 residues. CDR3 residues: CAISRGTGVYNEQFF. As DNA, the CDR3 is TGTGCCATCAGTCGCGGGACAGGGGTTTACAATGAGCAGTTCTTC.

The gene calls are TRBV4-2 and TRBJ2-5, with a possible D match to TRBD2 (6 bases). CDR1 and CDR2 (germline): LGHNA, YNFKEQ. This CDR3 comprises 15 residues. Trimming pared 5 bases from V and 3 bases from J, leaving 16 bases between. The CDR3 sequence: CASSLVGTLEETQYF. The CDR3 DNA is TGTGCCAGCAGCTTAGTCGGGACTCTGGAAGAGACCCAGTACTTC.

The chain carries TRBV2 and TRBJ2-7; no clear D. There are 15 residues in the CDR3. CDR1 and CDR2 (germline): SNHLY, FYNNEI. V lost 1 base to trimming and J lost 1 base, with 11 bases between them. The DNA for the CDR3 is TGTGCCAGCAGTGAAGGGTCAGCAAAGTCCTACGAGCAGTACTTC. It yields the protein CASSEGSAKSYEQYF.

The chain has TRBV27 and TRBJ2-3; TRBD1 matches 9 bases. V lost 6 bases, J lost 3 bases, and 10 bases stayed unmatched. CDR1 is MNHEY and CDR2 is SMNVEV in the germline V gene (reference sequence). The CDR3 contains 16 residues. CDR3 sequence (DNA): TGTGCCAGCAGCGAACAGGGGGCAACTATTACAGATACGCAGTATTTT. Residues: CASSEQGATITDTQYF.

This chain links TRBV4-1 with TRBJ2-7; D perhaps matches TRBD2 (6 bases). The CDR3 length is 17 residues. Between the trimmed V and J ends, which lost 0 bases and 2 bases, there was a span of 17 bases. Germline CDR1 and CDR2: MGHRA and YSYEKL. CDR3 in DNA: TGCGCCAGCAGCCAAGATATAGGTTCTAGCGCAACCTACGAGCAGTACTTC. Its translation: CASSQDIGSSATYEQYF.

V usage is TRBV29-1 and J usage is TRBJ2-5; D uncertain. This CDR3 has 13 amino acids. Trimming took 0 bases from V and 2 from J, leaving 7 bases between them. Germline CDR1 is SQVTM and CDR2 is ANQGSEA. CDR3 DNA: TGCAGCGTTGAAGATCTCCAGCAAGAGACCCAGTACTTC. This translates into CSVEDLQQETQYF.

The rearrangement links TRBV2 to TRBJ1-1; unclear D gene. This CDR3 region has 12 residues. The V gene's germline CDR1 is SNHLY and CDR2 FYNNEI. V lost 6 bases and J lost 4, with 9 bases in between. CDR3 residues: CASRGSSTEAFF. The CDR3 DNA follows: TGTGCCAGCAGGGGCAGTAGCACTGAAGCTTTCTTT.

The CDR3 bases are TGTGCCACCAGCAGAGATCTGGGGAATCAGCCCCAGCATTTT. Translated: CATSRDLGNQPQHF. The genes are TRBV15 and TRBJ1-5; D remains unclear. Trimming stripped 0 bases from V and 4 bases from J, with 7 bases between. From germline, CDR1 is LNHNV and CDR2 YYDKDF (reference sequence). The CDR3 spans 14 residues.

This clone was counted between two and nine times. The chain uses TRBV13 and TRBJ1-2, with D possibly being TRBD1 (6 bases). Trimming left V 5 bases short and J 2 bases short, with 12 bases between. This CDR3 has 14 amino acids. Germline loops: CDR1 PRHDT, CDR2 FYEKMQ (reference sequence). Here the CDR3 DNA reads TGTGCCAGCAGCCCAGAGACAGGAAACTATGGCTACACCTTC. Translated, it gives CASSPETGNYGYTF.

The CDR3 spells CASRDTQETQYF. In DNA, the CDR3 is TGTGCCAGCAGGGATACACAAGAGACCCAGTACTTC. The J gene is TRBJ2-5, the V gene TRBV5-4; no firm D call. Germline V gene data show CDR1 as SGHNT and CDR2 as YYREEE (reference sequence). V lost 5 bases and J lost 2, with 7 bases in between. CDR3 length: 12 amino acids.

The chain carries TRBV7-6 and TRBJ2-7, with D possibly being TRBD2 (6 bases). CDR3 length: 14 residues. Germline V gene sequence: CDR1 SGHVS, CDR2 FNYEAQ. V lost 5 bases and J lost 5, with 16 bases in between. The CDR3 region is CASSQGRRADEQYF. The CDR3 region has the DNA TGTGCCAGCAGCCAAGGCCGGAGGGCTGACGAGCAGTACTTC.

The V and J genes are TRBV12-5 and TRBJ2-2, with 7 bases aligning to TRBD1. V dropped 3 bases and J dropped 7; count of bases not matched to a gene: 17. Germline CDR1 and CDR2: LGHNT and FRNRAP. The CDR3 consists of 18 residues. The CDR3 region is CASGFLLGGPVPRGELFF. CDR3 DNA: TGTGCTAGTGGTTTCCTTTTAGGGGGCCCGGTCCCCCGCGGGGAGCTGTTTTTT.

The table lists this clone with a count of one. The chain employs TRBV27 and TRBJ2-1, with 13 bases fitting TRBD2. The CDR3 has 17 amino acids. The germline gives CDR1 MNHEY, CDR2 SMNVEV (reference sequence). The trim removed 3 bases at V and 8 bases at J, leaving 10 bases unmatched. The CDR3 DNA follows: TGTGCCAGCAGTTTCCTCCCGGGACTAGCGGGAAGTGATGAGCAGTTCTTC. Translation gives CASSFLPGLAGSDEQFF.

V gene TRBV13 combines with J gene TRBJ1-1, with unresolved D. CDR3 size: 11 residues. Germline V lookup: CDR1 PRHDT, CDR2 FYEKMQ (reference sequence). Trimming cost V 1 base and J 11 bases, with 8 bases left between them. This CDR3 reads CASSLEGSAFF. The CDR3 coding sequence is TGTGCCAGCAGCTTAGAGGGAAGCGCTTTCTTT.